This T cell receptor beta chain stems from a study of blood T cell repertoires in COVID-19 (dated by TCRdb to about 2020). About the investigation overall: The collaborator samples originated in the United States, Italy and Spain and spanned the acute and convalescent phases of COVID-19. The prospective study material was composed of cDNA or gDNA derived from T cells, B-cell-depleted T cells, or PBMCs. The dataset comprised deeply sampled blood TCRbeta repertoires from subjects exposed to, actively infected with, or recovered from COVID-19. A freely available public database, intended as a resource for researchers studying the immune response to SARS-CoV-2, is where the repertoires were released. The samples were drawn from the first 160 participants of the ongoing ImmuneRACE study and from 1,254 subjects provided by 6 global collaborators. The sample metadata nearly always contained a de-identified subject ID, COVID-19 status, age in years and sex. Where HLA class I and class II types were available, the types were taken from metadata supplied by the sample provider, not from assay-based typing.

From the germline V gene (reference sequence), CDR1 is MNHEY and CDR2 is SMNVEV. CDR3 length: 15 amino acids, cysteine to phenylalanine. The kept DNA is CDR3 alone, 45 bases in frame from the first base. The germline V end is reduced by 6 bases and the J end by 1 base; junction bases left unmatched: 9. TCRbeta CDR3 regions were amplified from genomic DNA using the immunoSEQ Assay, a bias-controlled multiplex PCR. In the source study's methods: Nucleated cell counts per sample were estimated from amplification of reference gene primers within the assay. To quantify the absolute abundance of each unique TCRbeta CDR3 rearrangement, sequence reads were collapsed and filtered. For each sample, productive Simpson clonality was calculated by taking the square root of Simpson's diversity index across productive rearrangements. Sourced from immuneACCESS, this table was stored by TCRdb with only in-frame sequences that have V and J called. A share of the clones is absent; for the studies checked, an unresolved V gene accounts for under half, and the remainder has no known explanation. V and J calls and clone size follow that table, whereas D and trimming were derived from the DNA. Across this sample there are 100,000 to 150,000 clones, with 70% to 80% seen only once. Jointly, the top ten make up 20% to 25% of the sample.

In the case of this clone: The antigen it recognizes is unknown. One base away there is no much larger clone; base qualities are not given.

What the study reported, not specific to this receptor: How much clinical and demographic metadata was included differed by source and by participant, and the metadata was provided uncurated.

The collaborating institutions used their own protocols to collect whole blood in K2EDTA tubes. For TCRbeta analysis, collaborators shipped samples in one of three forms: frozen whole blood, isolated PBMCs, or DNA extracted from either of those sample types. The clonotype comes from a human donor in a cohort sampled during active COVID-19. The rearranged chain carries TRBV27 and TRBJ2-7; a stretch of 7 junction bases matches TRBD2. The sample was peripheral blood. This receptor has the CDR3 CASSPLGLVSYEQYF. The sequenced DNA is TGTGCCAGCAGCCCTCTCGGACTAGTTTCCTACGAGCAGTACTTC.